The 11 T cell receptor beta chains below come from one sample, sequenced in a study of blood T cell repertoires in COVID-19 (TCRdb year 2020). Library creation used the immunoSEQ multiplex PCR assay. This immuneACCESS table, as held by TCRdb, lists in-frame sequences with V and J called but not all clones. Of the missing ones, under half trace to an unresolved V gene in checked studies; the others have no known cause. The table for this sample lists 40,000 to 60,000 clones; roughly 83% of them were counted only once. Of the sample, about 4.5% is held by the ten largest clones. What was sequenced was peripheral blood. The receptor set was obtained from a man in his forties or fifties with active COVID-19.

The chain couples TRBV5-5 to TRBJ1-5; D uncertain. CDR3 length equals 14 residues. With 2 bases removed from V and 3 bases from J, the gap between germline ends came to 9 bases. Germline V gene data show CDR1 as SGHKS and CDR2 as YYEKEE (reference sequence). In DNA, the CDR3 is TGTGCCAGCAGCTTCGGGGTACTCAATCAGCCCCAGCATTTT. Protein product: CASSFGVLNQPQHF.

The gene calls are TRBV3-1 (or the pseudogene TRBV3-2) and TRBJ2-5; 8 positions agree with TRBD2. The germline gives CDR1 LGHDT, CDR2 YNNKEL (reference sequence). This CDR3 contains 16 residues. The trim removed 3 bases at V and 5 bases at J, leaving 11 bases unmatched. CDR3 bases: TGTGCCAGCAGCCAGGGCTTCGGGGGGGCTTGGGAGACCCAGTACTTC. Translated, it gives CASSQGFGGAWETQYF.

The chain has TRBV7-8 and TRBJ2-2; 7 positions agree with TRBD1. V lost 5 bases, J lost 5 bases, and 8 bases stayed unmatched. Germline CDR1 and CDR2: SGHVS and FQNEAQ. The length of the CDR3 is 15 residues. The CDR3, as DNA: TGTGCCAGCAGCGGGGCAGGGGGAGTAACCGGGGAGCTGTTTTTT. As protein: CASSGAGGVTGELFF.

Here the CDR3 reads CASSFQGLYGYTF. CDR3 nucleotide sequence: TGTGCCAGCAGTTTTCAGGGGTTGTATGGCTACACCTTC. V and J are TRBV27 and TRBJ1-2; a possible D gene is TRBD1 (6 bases). Germline V gene lookup returns CDR1 MNHEY and CDR2 SMNVEV (reference sequence). This CDR3 spans 13 amino acids. V lost 3 bases, J lost 5 bases, and 10 bases lay in between.

V usage is TRBV24-1 and J usage is TRBJ2-1, with a weak D call TRBD1 (6 bases). The CDR3 loop spans 16 amino acids. Trimming pared 4 bases from V and 3 bases from J, leaving 15 bases between. Germline CDR1 and CDR2: KGHDR and SFDVKD. As DNA, the CDR3 is TGTGCCACCAGTGACCGCACAGGGCAAATCTACAATGAGCAGTTCTTC. Translating it yields CATSDRTGQIYNEQFF.

The V gene is TRBV28, the J gene TRBJ2-7; TRBD2 might be the D (5 bases). Trimming cost V 5 bases and J 0 bases, with 11 bases left between them. The CDR3 sequence is 14 residues long. The V gene's germline CDR1 is MDHEN and CDR2 SYDVKM. CDR3: CASSLPGNSYEQYF. The CDR3 DNA reads as TGTGCCAGCAGTCTCCCCGGGAACTCCTACGAGCAGTACTTC.

This sequence joins TRBV5-1 and TRBJ1-5; 8 positions match TRBD1. CDR1 and CDR2 from the germline V gene are SGHRS and YFSETQ. The CDR3 length is 15 residues. V shed 1 base, J shed 3 bases, and the junction held 3 bases outside the gene matches. CDR3 coding DNA: TGCGCCAGCAGCTTGCAGGGGGCAGACAATCAGCCCCAGCATTTT. Translation: CASSLQGADNQPQHF.

The chain carries TRBV6-5 and TRBJ1-1, with 10 nucleotides matching TRBD1. The J segment lost 3 bases and the V segment lost 2 bases, leaving 6 bases of the junction unmatched. Germline lookup yields CDR1 MNHEY and CDR2 SVGAGI. CDR3 size: 16 residues. CDR3 coding DNA: TGTGCCAGCAGTTACGGCCGCGACAGGGGGCACACTGAAGCTTTCTTT. It codes for CASSYGRDRGHTEAFF.

The rearrangement joins TRBV5-6 to TRBJ1-5, with 10 nucleotides matching TRBD1. This CDR3 contains 15 residues. Germline CDR1 and CDR2: SGHDT and YYEEEE. The junction had 3 bases not matched to a gene; V was cut back by 0 bases and J by 6 bases. Here the CDR3 reads CASSLGQGAVQPQHF. CDR3 DNA sequence: TGTGCCAGCAGCTTGGGACAGGGGGCAGTTCAGCCCCAGCATTTT.

The chain has TRBV5-1 and TRBJ2-7; D is undetermined. V lost 0 bases to trimming and J lost 2 bases, with 6 bases between them. Per germline, CDR1 SGHRS and CDR2 YFSETQ. The CDR3 totals 13 residues. The CDR3 sequence: CASSLETAYEQYF. The CDR3, as DNA: TGCGCCAGCAGCTTGGAAACAGCCTACGAGCAGTACTTC.

The chain combines TRBV5-5 with TRBJ2-5, with a tentative D call TRBD1 (6 bases). The germline CDR1 and CDR2 sequences are SGHKS and YYEKEE (reference sequence). V was trimmed by 0 bases and J by 6 bases, leaving 9 bases between them. The CDR3 length is 13 residues. CDR3: CASSLGQAKTQYF. The CDR3 region has the DNA TGTGCCAGCAGCTTGGGACAGGCGAAGACCCAGTACTTC.